The source of this T cell receptor (beta chain) is a study of cytomegalovirus exposure and HLA in healthy donors. Broader study findings: It emerged from a later analysis that several of the most significant clusters appeared to be linked to common viral pathogens.

As for this clone: Its antigen is unidentified.

This CDR3 is 17 amino acids long. CDR1 and CDR2 from the germline V gene are MGHRA and YSYEKL. With V trimmed by 4 bases and J by 4 bases, 11 bases remained unmatched. The PCR had 60 Vbeta and 13 Jbeta primers. Data came from immunoSEQ multiplex PCR; TCRdb stores just in-frame clones and leaves some out. The data hold approximately 170,000 clones, with 74% observed a single time. Input material: PBMCs. This chain connects TRBV4-1 to TRBJ2-3, with 10 bases that match TRBD2. The receptor comes from a woman in her twenties or thirties in good health and CMV-seropositive. The CDR3 DNA follows: TGCGCCAGCAGCCGAGAAGGAGCGGGAGGGGGTCCAGATACGCAGTATTTT. Translated: CASSREGAGGGPDTQYF.